These 24 T cell receptor beta chains were sequenced from one sample in a study of OX40 agonist ivuxolimab in advanced cancers. Data came from immunoSEQ multiplex PCR; TCRdb stores just in-frame clones and leaves some out. The table records 5,000 to 7,500 clones, roughly 77% of them present only once. Source: CD4+ or CD8+ T cells sorted from blood, taken in a trial of the OX40 agonist ivuxolimab. These receptors came from an adult with an advanced solid tumor such as melanoma, head and neck, liver or kidney cancer.

The chain employs TRBV19 and TRBJ2-1; 7 bases are a match to TRBD2. The CDR3 has 15 amino acids. V trimming: 7 bases; J trimming: 9 bases; junction bases outside the gene matches: 15. Germline-derived CDR1 and CDR2 are LNHDA and SQIVND (reference sequence). The CDR3 nucleotides are TGTGCCAGTAAACACGCTAGCGGCCCTCTTGGTGAGCAGTTCTTC. It specifies CASKHASGPLGEQFF. The full variable domain, in which reference TRBV19 and TRBJ2-1 provide the parts outside the CDR3, is DGGITQSPKYLFRKEGQNVTLSCEQNLNHDAMYWYRQDPGQGLRLIYYSQIVNDFQKGDIAEGYSVSREKKESFPLTVTSAQKNPTAFYLCASKHASGPLGEQFFGPGTRLTVL.

The chain is built from TRBV27 and TRBJ2-3; 8 nucleotides line up with TRBD2. Germline V gene lookup returns CDR1 MNHEY and CDR2 SMNVEV (reference sequence). The CDR3 is made up of 16 amino acids. V lost 1 base and J lost 6; bases outside the gene matches: 9. This CDR3 is CASSLWVTSDPDTQYF. The CDR3 bases are TGTGCCAGCAGTTTATGGGTGACTAGCGATCCGGATACGCAGTATTTT.

The chain has TRBV5-6 and TRBJ2-1, with D hard to call. V lost 4 bases, J lost 3 bases, and 8 bases lay in between. Germline CDR1 SGHDT, CDR2 YYEEEE. The CDR3 loop spans 13 amino acids. CDR3 sequence reads: CASSRTDYNEQFF. Here the CDR3 DNA reads TGTGCCAGCAGCCGTACAGACTACAATGAGCAGTTCTTC.

The chain links TRBV15 to TRBJ2-1; TRBD1 agrees at 8 bases. This CDR3 is 14 amino acids long. The germline V gene encodes CDR1 LNHNV and CDR2 YYDKDF (reference sequence). V was clipped by 4 bases and J by 5 bases; unmatched bases: 4. The CDR3 DNA sequence: TGTGCCACCAGCACCGGACAGGGTAACAATGAGCAGTTCTTC. Translating gives CATSTGQGNNEQFF.

The table lists this clone with a few counts. The chain is built from TRBV14 and TRBJ1-2; D is possibly TRBD1 (6 bases). The ends were cut back, 4 bases at V and 7 bases at J, with 22 bases in the middle. CDR1 is SGHDN and CDR2 is FVKESK in the germline V gene. The CDR3 runs 16 residues. The DNA of the CDR3 is TGTGCCAGCAGCCTATCCCGGGATTGGGGGCGCAGTGGCTACACCTTC. Protein: CASSLSRDWGRSGYTF.

The rearrangement links TRBV4-1 to TRBJ2-2; 7 bases fit TRBD2. This CDR3 contains 16 residues. Germline V gene data show CDR1 as MGHRA and CDR2 as YSYEKL. V lost 3 bases and J lost 0; bases outside the gene matches: 4. As DNA, the CDR3 is TGCGCCAGCAGCCAGGTAGCGGGTGCGAACACCGGGGAGCTGTTTTTT. This codes for CASSQVAGANTGELFF.

The V and J genes are TRBV19 and TRBJ2-1; 8 bases match TRBD2. This CDR3 contains 16 residues. The V segment lost 3 bases and the J segment 3 bases; nucleotides outside the gene matches: 7. Germline-derived CDR1 and CDR2 are LNHDA and SQIVND (reference sequence). In DNA, the CDR3 is TGTGCCAGTAGTATCAATGGCGGGGGGCACTACAATGAGCAGTTCTTC. Translated: CASSINGGGHYNEQFF.

CDR3 nucleotides: TGTGCCAGTAGCGAGGGCAGGATTGAAAAACTGTTTTTT. Its translation: CASSEGRIEKLFF. V and J are TRBV19 and TRBJ1-4; D gene unclear. The CDR3 has 13 amino acids. V was pared by 6 bases and J by 7 bases, with 12 bases between. The V gene's germline CDR1 is LNHDA and CDR2 SQIVND (reference sequence).

The genes are TRBV13 and TRBJ2-5; TRBD2 might be the D (5 bases). The V and J ends lost 0 bases and 5 bases respectively, with 10 bases between them. The CDR3 is 14 amino acids. Looked up from germline, CDR1 is PRHDT and CDR2 is FYEKMQ (reference sequence). The CDR3 protein is CASSLGRGLETQYF. CDR3 nucleotides: TGTGCCAGCAGCTTAGGTCGGGGTTTGGAGACCCAGTACTTC.

The CDR3: CASSVWDRETQYF. The CDR3 DNA sequence: TGTGCCAGCAGTGTTTGGGACCGCGAGACCCAGTACTTC. The rearrangement uses TRBV6-1 and TRBJ2-5; possibly TRBD1 or TRBD2 for D (5 bases each). Germline assignment: CDR1 MNHNS and CDR2 SASEGT. There are 13 residues in the CDR3. V dropped 4 bases and J dropped 5 bases, with 11 bases sitting between them.

This clone turned up a few times. Here the CDR3 DNA reads TGTGCCAGCAGCTTCGGGACAGGGGGGCTCGAGCAGTACTTC. The encoded protein is CASSFGTGGLEQYF. The J gene is TRBJ2-7, the V gene TRBV11-2; the match to TRBD1 covers 11 bases. Germline assignment: CDR1 SGHAT and CDR2 FQNNGV. Trimming removed 3 bases from V and 6 bases from J; junction bases left unmatched: 4. The CDR3 is 14 residues long.

The rearrangement links TRBV5-6 to TRBJ2-1; D ambiguous. CDR1 is SGHDT, CDR2 YYEEEE, per germline. The V and J ends lost 1 base and 3 bases respectively, with 8 bases between them. This CDR3 contains 14 residues. This CDR3 reads CASSLRQVYNEQFF. The CDR3 DNA reads as TGTGCCAGCAGCTTGCGGCAGGTCTACAATGAGCAGTTCTTC.

The chain has TRBV19 and TRBJ2-7; D possibly corresponds to TRBD1 (6 bases). Germline assignment: CDR1 LNHDA and CDR2 SQIVND (reference sequence). CDR3 length: 13 residues. Trimming removed 6 bases at V and 3 bases at J, with 12 bases between. The CDR3 DNA follows: TGTGCCAGTAGCCACACAGGGAGCTACGAGCAGTACTTC. Translation gives CASSHTGSYEQYF.

This chain connects TRBV6-6 to TRBJ2-7; a weak D match, TRBD2 (5 bases). Germline CDR1 and CDR2: MNHNY and SVGAGI (reference sequence). V lost 2 bases, J lost 6 bases, and 11 bases lay in between. The CDR3 loop spans 13 amino acids. The CDR3 loop reads CASSYTMAGEQYF. Here the CDR3 DNA reads TGTGCCAGCAGTTACACCATGGCGGGCGAGCAGTACTTC.

The count of this clone is one. The chain couples TRBV7-2 to TRBJ2-3, with 11 bases lining up with TRBD2. Germline V gene data show CDR1 as SGHTA and CDR2 as FQGNSA. The V gene end was trimmed by 5 bases and the J gene end by 4 bases; junction bases not matched to a gene: 5. CDR3 length: 15 residues. CDR3 sequence: CASSTTSGVADTQYF. The CDR3 DNA follows: TGTGCCAGCAGCACGACTAGCGGGGTTGCAGATACGCAGTATTTT.

This clone was seen a single time. The chain couples TRBV15 to TRBJ2-5; D unclear. Germline-derived CDR1 and CDR2 are LNHNV and YYDKDF (reference sequence). The CDR3 is 17 residues long. The V and J ends lost 2 bases and 5 bases respectively, with 21 bases between them. CDR3 residues: CATSRPHQDVGWETQYF. The CDR3 nucleotides are TGTGCCACCAGCAGACCGCACCAGGACGTCGGATGGGAGACCCAGTACTTC. The full variable domain, completed using reference TRBV15 and TRBJ2-5, is DAMVIQNPRYQVTQFGKPVTLSCSQTLNHNVMYWYQQKSSQAPKLLFHYYDKDFNNEADTPDNFQSRRPNTSFCFLDIRSPGLGDTAMYLCATSRPHQDVGWETQYFGPGTRLLVL.

The chain joins TRBV7-9 to TRBJ2-7; D possibly corresponds to TRBD2 (6 bases). This CDR3 spans 15 amino acids. Germline V CDR1 and CDR2: SEHNR, FQNEAQ (reference sequence). V dropped 5 bases and J dropped 0 bases, with 14 bases sitting between them. The CDR3 nucleotides read TGTGCCAGCAGCCACCCCTGGGGGGACTCCTACGAGCAGTACTTC. This encodes CASSHPWGDSYEQYF.

The gene calls are TRBV6-1 and TRBJ2-1; TRBD2 is a possible D gene (6 bases). V lost 0 bases to trimming and J lost 4 bases, with 16 bases between them. Germline values: CDR1 MNHNS, CDR2 SASEGT. The CDR3 has 17 residues. DNA for the CDR3: TGTGCCAGCAGTGAAGCAGGGACTCCCGAAGAGTACAATGAGCAGTTCTTC. Residues: CASSEAGTPEEYNEQFF.

The chain carries TRBV15 and TRBJ2-6; 9 positions agree with TRBD1. J lost 4 bases, V lost 5 bases, and 6 bases had no gene match. This CDR3 is built from 16 residues. Per the germline V gene, CDR1 is LNHNV and CDR2 is YYDKDF (reference sequence). CDR3 DNA: TGTGCCACCAGCCAGGACAGGGGAACCGGGGCCAACGTCCTGACTTTC. It encodes CATSQDRGTGANVLTF.

The rearrangement uses TRBV7-3 and TRBJ2-1; TRBD1 might be the D (7 bases). In germline, CDR1 is SGHTA, CDR2 FQGTGA. Trimming left V 5 bases short and J 9 bases short, with 17 bases between. This CDR3 region has 14 residues. The CDR3 spells CASSPARGAFEQFF. The CDR3 nucleotides read TGTGCCAGCAGCCCAGCCAGGGGGGCCTTTGAGCAGTTCTTC.

The chain employs TRBV4-2 and TRBJ2-5; no clear D gene. Germline loops: CDR1 LGHNA, CDR2 YNFKEQ. V was pared by 2 bases and J by 10 bases, with 11 bases between. The length of the CDR3 is 12 residues. CDR3 nucleotides: TGTGCCAGCAGCCAAATAGAGGACGACCAGTACTTC. This codes for CASSQIEDDQYF.

In regard to this clone: The sample contains more than one DNA sequence encoding this CDR3. J is TRBJ2-4 and V is TRBV4-1; D possibly uses TRBD1 or TRBD2 (5 bases each). Germline assignment: CDR1 MGHRA and CDR2 YSYEKL. This CDR3 contains 14 residues. Trimming stripped 4 bases from V and 9 bases from J, with 16 bases between. In DNA form, the CDR3 reads TGCGCCAGCAGCCCCGGGACCCCTAGGGGCATTCAGTACTTC. It yields the protein CASSPGTPRGIQYF.

The gene calls are TRBV1 and TRBJ1-5. TRBV1 is a known pseudogene. The CDR3 is 16 residues long. DNA of the CDR3: TGCACCAGCAGCTCCCGGGACCGAGTTAGCAATCAGCCCCAGCATTTT. This translates into CTSSSRDRVSNQPQHF.

This rearrangement joins TRBV2 to TRBJ1-4; unclear D gene. The CDR3 is made up of 14 amino acids. Looked up from germline, CDR1 is SNHLY and CDR2 is FYNNEI. V was cut by 10 bases and J by 0 bases, with 12 bases left in between. This CDR3 is CATQRGPTNEKLFF. DNA of the CDR3: TGTGCCACCCAGCGGGGTCCAACTAATGAAAAACTGTTTTTT.